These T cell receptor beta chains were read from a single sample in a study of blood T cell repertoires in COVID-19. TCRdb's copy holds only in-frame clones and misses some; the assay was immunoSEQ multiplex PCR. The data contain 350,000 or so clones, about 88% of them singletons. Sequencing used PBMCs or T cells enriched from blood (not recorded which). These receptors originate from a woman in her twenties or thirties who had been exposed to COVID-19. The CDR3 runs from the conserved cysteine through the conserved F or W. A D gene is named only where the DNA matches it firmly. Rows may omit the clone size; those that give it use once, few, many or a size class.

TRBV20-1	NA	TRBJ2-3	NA	TGCAGTGCTAGTGCGGGCACAGATACGCAGTATTTT	CSASAGTDTQYF
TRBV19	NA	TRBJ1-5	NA	TGTGCCAGTAGCCCCGGGATGAATCAGCCCCAGCATTTT	CASSPGMNQPQHF
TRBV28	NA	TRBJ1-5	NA	TGTGCCAGCAATCCATCACAGGGTCTCTATAGCAATCAGCCCCAGCATTTT	CASNPSQGLYSNQPQHF
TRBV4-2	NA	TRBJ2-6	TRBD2	TGTGCCAGCAGCCAAGATGGACTAGCGGGAGGGGGGGCCAACGTCCTGACTTTC	CASSQDGLAGGGANVLTF
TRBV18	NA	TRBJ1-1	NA	TGTGCCAGCTCATCAGCGGACACTGAAGCTTTCTTT	CASSSADTEAFF
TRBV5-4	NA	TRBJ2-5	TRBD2	TGTGCCAGCAGCTTGTTAAGCGGGGGGGTTCAAGAGACCCAGTACTTC	CASSLLSGGVQETQYF
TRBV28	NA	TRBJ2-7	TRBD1	TGTGCCAGCAGTTCGGGACAGGGGGTAGTGCAGTACTTC	CASSSGQGVVQYF
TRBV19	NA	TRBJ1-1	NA	TGTGCCAGTAGTATTGCAGAAAACACTGAAGCTTTCTTT	CASSIAENTEAFF
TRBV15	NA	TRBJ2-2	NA	TGTGCCACCAGCAGAGATAACAGTCGCGGGGAGCTGTTTTTT	CATSRDNSRGELFF
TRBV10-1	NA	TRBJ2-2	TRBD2	TGCGCCAGGGTCGCGCGGGAGGGGAACACCGGGGAGCTGTTTTTT	CARVAREGNTGELFF
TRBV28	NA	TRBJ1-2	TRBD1	TGTGCCAGCAGTCCTTGGGACAGGGGGCACTATGGCTACACCTTC	CASSPWDRGHYGYTF
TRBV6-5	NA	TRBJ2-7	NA	TGTGCCAGCACGAGGGATACCCCCTACGAGCAGTACTTC	CASTRDTPYEQYF
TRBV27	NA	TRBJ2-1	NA	TGTGCCAGCAGCCCTTCGACAGGGGAGGGTGAGCAGTTCTTC	CASSPSTGEGEQFF
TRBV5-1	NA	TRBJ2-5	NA	TGCGCCAGCAGCTTGCAATTTCGCGAGTGGGAGACCCAGTACTTC	CASSLQFREWETQYF
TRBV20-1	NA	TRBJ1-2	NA	TGCAGTGCTAGCCAGAACTATGGCTACACCTTC	CSASQNYGYTF
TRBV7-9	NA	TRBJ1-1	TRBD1	TGTGCCAGCAGCTTCTCGACAGGGGGTTACGCTGAAGCTTTCTTT	CASSFSTGGYAEAFF
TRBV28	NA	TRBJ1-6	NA	TGTGCCAGCGGGAGTGACTCACCCCTCCACTTT	CASGSDSPLHF
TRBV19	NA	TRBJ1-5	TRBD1	TGTGCCAGTATACCAGGGGGCCAGCCCCAGCATTTT	CASIPGGQPQHF
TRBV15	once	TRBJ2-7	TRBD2	TGTGCCACCAGCAGAGCCCGAGCGGGAGGAAACGAGCAGTACTTC	CATSRARAGGNEQYF
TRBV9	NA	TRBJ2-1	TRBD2	TGTGCCAGCAGTTCAAGGTCGGCGGGAGAGGTTGAGCAGTTCTTC	CASSSRSAGEVEQFF
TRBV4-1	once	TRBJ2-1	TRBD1	TGCGCCAGCAGCCATCCACAGGGGGCCGATGAGCAGTTCTTC	CASSHPQGADEQFF
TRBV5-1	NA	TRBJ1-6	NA	TGCGCCAGCAGCTTTGGGCAGAATAATTCACCCCTCCACTTT	CASSFGQNNSPLHF
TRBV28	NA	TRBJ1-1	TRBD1	TGTGCCAGCAGTTTAAGTCAGGGGGCACATTTGGCTTTCTTT	CASSLSQGAHLAFF
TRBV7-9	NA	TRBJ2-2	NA	TGTGCCAGATCGGGAGCGAACACCGGGGAGCTGTTTTTT	CARSGANTGELFF
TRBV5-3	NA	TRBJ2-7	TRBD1	TGTGCCAGAAGCTTGAGGCCAGGGGGCATTTCTGTAAGGTCCTACGAGCAGTACTTC	CARSLRPGGISVRSYEQYF
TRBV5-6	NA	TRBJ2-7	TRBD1	TGTGCCAGCAGCAACAGGGGGCTAAAGGAGCAGTACTTC	CASSNRGLKEQYF
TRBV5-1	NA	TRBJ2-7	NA	TGCGCCAGCAGCTTGGGGGGACTTACCTACGAGCAGTACTTC	CASSLGGLTYEQYF
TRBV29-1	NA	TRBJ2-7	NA	TGCAGCGTTGTCGCGTCTTCCTACGAGCAGTACTTC	CSVVASSYEQYF
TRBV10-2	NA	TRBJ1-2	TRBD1	TGCGCCAGCAGAAGACAGGGAGAAGGTGGCTACACCTTC	CASRRQGEGGYTF
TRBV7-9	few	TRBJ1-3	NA	TGTGCCAGCAGCTCACCGGGCTCTGGAAACACCATATATTTT	CASSSPGSGNTIYF
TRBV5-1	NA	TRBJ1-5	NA	TGCGCCAGCAGCTTGGTAGGGGATCAGCCCCAGCATTTT	CASSLVGDQPQHF
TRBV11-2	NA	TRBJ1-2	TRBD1	TGTGCCAGCAGCCCGGCGACAGGGGTACAAACTGGCTACACCTTC	CASSPATGVQTGYTF
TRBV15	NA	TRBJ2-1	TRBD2	TGTGCCACCAGCATCTATACTAGCGCCGACAGCTCCTACAATGAGCAGTTCTTC	CATSIYTSADSSYNEQFF
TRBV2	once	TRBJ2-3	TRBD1	TGTGCCAGCAGTGAGGGCAGGGGGCGGTCAGATACGCAGTATTTT	CASSEGRGRSDTQYF
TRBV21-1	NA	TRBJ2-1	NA	TGTGCCAGCAGTTATACTAGCGGACCTTACAATGAGCAGTTCTTC	CASSYTSGPYNEQFF
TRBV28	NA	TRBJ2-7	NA	TGTGCCACTGAGCGGAGCTCCTACGAGCAGTACTTC	CATERSSYEQYF
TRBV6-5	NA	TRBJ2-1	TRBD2	TGTGCCACCGGATCGGGGACTAGCAGCAATGAGCAGTTCTTC	CATGSGTSSNEQFF
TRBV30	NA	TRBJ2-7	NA	TGTGCCGGACTTCTACCTAGCTCCTACGAGCAGTACTTC	CAGLLPSSYEQYF
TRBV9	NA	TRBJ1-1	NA	TGTGCCAGCAGCGCCCAAAACACTGAAGCTTTCTTT	CASSAQNTEAFF
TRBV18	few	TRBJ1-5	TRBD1	TGTGCCAGCCCGTACAGGGGGGTCCAGCCCCAGCATTTT	CASPYRGVQPQHF
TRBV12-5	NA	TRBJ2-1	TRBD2	TGTGCTAGTGGTCCTGGGGCGGGAGGGCCGGGGAATGAGCAGTTCTTC	CASGPGAGGPGNEQFF
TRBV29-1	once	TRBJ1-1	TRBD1	TGCAGCGCTTTAACCCTCCTACAGGGGCCGAACACTGAAGCTTTCTTT	CSALTLLQGPNTEAFF
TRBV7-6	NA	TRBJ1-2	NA	TGTGCCAGCACCGCCCTTGGGGCCGGTCTTGGCTACACCTTC	CASTALGAGLGYTF
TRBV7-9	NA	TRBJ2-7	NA	TGTGCCAGCAGCGGAGGGGACGCCGCCTCCTACGAGCAGTACTTC	CASSGGDAASYEQYF
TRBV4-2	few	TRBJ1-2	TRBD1	TGTGCCAGCAGCCAAGCCGGGACAGATACCTATGGCTACACCTTC	CASSQAGTDTYGYTF
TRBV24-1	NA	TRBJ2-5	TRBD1	TGTGCCACCGCATCCGGGACAGATCAAGAGACCCAGTACTTC	CATASGTDQETQYF
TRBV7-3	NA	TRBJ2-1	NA	TGTGCCAGCAGCTTTCGGGTTGGCGGGTCCCCCGATGAGCAGTTCTTC	CASSFRVGGSPDEQFF
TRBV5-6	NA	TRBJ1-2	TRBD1	TGTGCCAGCAGCGCCGACAGGGGCAACTATGGCTACACCTTC	CASSADRGNYGYTF
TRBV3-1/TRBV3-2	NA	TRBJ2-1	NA	TGTGCCAGCAGCCAAGACCCCCCTTACAATGAGCAGTTCTTC	CASSQDPPYNEQFF
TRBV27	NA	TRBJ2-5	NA	TGTGCCAGCAGGGCAAGTCTCAAAGAGACCCAGTACTTC	CASRASLKETQYF
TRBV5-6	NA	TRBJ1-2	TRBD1	TGTGCCAGCAGCTTGGTAGGGCAGGGGGATGGCTACACCTTC	CASSLVGQGDGYTF
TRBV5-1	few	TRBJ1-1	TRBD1	TGCGCCAGCAGCTGGGACAGGGTGAACACTGAAGCTTTCTTT	CASSWDRVNTEAFF
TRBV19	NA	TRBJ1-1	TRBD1	TGTGCCAGTACCTCCGCCGGGACAGCACCTTTCTTT	CASTSAGTAPFF
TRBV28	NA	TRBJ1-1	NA	TGTGCCAGCAGTTTTCCTCCTTCAGGGAACACTGAAGCTTTCTTT	CASSFPPSGNTEAFF
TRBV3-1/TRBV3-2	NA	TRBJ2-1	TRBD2	TGTGCCAGCAGCCAATTTGTCGGGAGGGCGGGAAATGAGCAGTTCTTC	CASSQFVGRAGNEQFF
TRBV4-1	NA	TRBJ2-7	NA	TGCGCCAGCAGCCCGACGGACGGGAGCTACGAGCAGTACTTC	CASSPTDGSYEQYF
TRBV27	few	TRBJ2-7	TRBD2	TGTGCCAGCAGAAAGGGTACTAGCGGCTCCTACGAGCAGTACTTC	CASRKGTSGSYEQYF